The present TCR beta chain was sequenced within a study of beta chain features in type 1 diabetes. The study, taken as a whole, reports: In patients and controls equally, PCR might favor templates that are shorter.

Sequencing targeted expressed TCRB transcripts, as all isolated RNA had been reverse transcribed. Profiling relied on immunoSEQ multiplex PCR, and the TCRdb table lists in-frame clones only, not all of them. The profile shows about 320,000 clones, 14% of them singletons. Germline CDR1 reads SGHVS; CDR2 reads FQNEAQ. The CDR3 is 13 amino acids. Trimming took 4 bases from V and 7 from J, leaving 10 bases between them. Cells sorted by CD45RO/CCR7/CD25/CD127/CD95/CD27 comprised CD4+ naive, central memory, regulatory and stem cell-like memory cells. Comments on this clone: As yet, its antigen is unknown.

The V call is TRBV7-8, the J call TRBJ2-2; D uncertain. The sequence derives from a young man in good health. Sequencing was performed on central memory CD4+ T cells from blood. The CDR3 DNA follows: TGTGCCAGCAGCTCCGATGGAGTCGGGGAGCTGTTTTTT. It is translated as CASSSDGVGELFF.